This T cell receptor beta chain derives from a study of blood T cell repertoires in COVID-19. Background on the study: From the United States, Italy and Spain came samples of acute and convalescent COVID-19.

V gave up 3 bases and J gave up 3 bases; unmatched junction bases: 6. The germline CDR1 and CDR2 sequences are SGDLS and YYNGEE. The CDR3 is made up of 16 amino acids. In the authors' workflow: Cell counts per sample came from amplifying reference gene primers. Repertoires were generated with immunoSEQ multiplex PCR, while TCRdb's copy carries only in-frame clones and drops some. V and J calls plus clone size are reproduced from that table; the DNA served to infer D and trimming. The sample has over 150,000 clones, 70% to 85% seen once. Individuals drawn from under 30 US areas were roughly 18 to 100 years old. The study counted Cohort 3 donors as recovered given two negative PCRs, clearance, or symptom resolution.

This rearrangement joins TRBV9 to TRBJ2-1, with 10 bases that match TRBD2. This clonotype was sampled from a woman aged 50 to 60 who had recovered from COVID-19. Source material: PBMCs or T cells enriched from blood (not recorded which). CDR3 amino acids: CASSETGTSVYNEQFF. CDR3 DNA sequence: TGTGCCAGCAGCGAGACCGGGACTAGCGTCTACAATGAGCAGTTCTTC.